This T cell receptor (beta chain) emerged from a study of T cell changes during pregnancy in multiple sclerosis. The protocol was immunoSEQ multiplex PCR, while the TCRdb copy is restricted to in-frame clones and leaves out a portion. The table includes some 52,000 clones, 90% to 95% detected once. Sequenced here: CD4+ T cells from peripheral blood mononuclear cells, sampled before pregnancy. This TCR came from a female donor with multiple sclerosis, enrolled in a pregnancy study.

The CDR3 loop reads CASSVALGGADYEQYF. The CDR3 DNA sequence: TGTGCCAGCAGCGTAGCCCTGGGGGGGGCCGACTACGAGCAGTACTTC. The V gene is TRBV9, the J gene TRBJ2-7; D may be TRBD2 (7 bases). V was cut by 0 bases and J by 3 bases, with 16 bases left in between. Germline-derived CDR1 and CDR2 are SGDLS and YYNGEE. This CDR3 comprises 16 residues. The variable domain in full, with the rest retrieved from reference TRBV9 and TRBJ2-7, is DSGVTQTPKHLITATGQRVTLRCSPRSGDLSVYWYQQSLDQGLQFLIQYYNGEERAKGNILERFSAQQFPDLHSELNLSSLELGDSALYFCASSVALGGADYEQYFGPGTRLTVT.